This T cell receptor beta chain appears in the sequencing data of a study of identical twins. A single record per CDR3 protein comes from TCRdb applying MiXCR to the 5' RACE reads. This table has roughly 230,000 distinct CDR3 sequences, about 8% appearing once. Healthy Caucasian individuals made up all the donors. This clonotype has a handful of counts. Its antigen is unknown. J was trimmed by 9 bases and V by 2 bases; bases with no gene match: 8. Germline lookup yields CDR1 MNHEY and CDR2 SVGAGI. The CDR3 is made up of 15 amino acids. Overall study results and limits: Out-of-frame alpha sequences shared by twins were enriched for low generation probability. In cord blood, abundant beta clonotypes had fewer insertions; memory showed no trend.

A further study also used this sample, focusing on yellow fever vaccine responses in identical twins.

The V gene is TRBV6-5, the J gene TRBJ2-1, with 9 bases identical to TRBD2. The clonotype originates from a woman aged 18 to 35 in good health. Sequencing used CD8+ T cells sorted from blood. The CDR3, as DNA: TGTGCCAGCAGTTACGAAGGCGGGGGGGCCTCTGAGCAGTTCTTC. Translation gives CASSYEGGGASEQFF.